A selection of T cell receptor beta chains follows, all from one sample in a study of immune cell composition in non-small cell lung cancer. Only in-frame clones appear in the TCRdb table, and some are missing; sequencing was by immunoSEQ multiplex PCR. The data hold over 2,000 clones, with roughly two thirds observed a single time. Sequencing was done on a sample of lung tumor tissue. Source of these receptors: a human donor with non-small cell lung cancer. CDR3s include the opening cysteine and the closing phenylalanine or tryptophan. Each record gives: V gene, D gene, clone size, J gene, CDR3 protein, CDR3 DNA. D genes are given only for firm matches. Rows may omit the clone size; those that give it use once, few, many or a size class.

TRBV11-1	-	-	TRBJ2-3	CASSPQGRGDTQYF	TGTGCCAGCAGCCCACAGGGGCGGGGAGATACGCAGTATTTT
TRBV28	TRBD1	large	TRBJ1-5	CASQNRGNQPQHF	TGTGCCAGCCAAAACAGGGGAAATCAGCCCCAGCATTTT
TRBV10-3	-	-	TRBJ2-1	CAIRYSSGNEQFF	TGTGCCATCAGGTATTCCAGCGGGAATGAGCAGTTCTTC
TRBV21-1	-	few	TRBJ2-1	CASSPLELAEGSEQFF	TGTGCCAGCAGTCCCCTCGAACTAGCGGAGGGGAGTGAGCAGTTCTTC
TRBV27	-	-	TRBJ2-1	CASRTALDEQFF	TGTGCCAGCAGAACTGCCTTAGATGAGCAGTTCTTC
TRBV7-2	-	few	TRBJ2-5	CASSPTAGRLGAETQYF	TGTGCCAGCAGCCCGACCGCGGGTCGGTTGGGGGCAGAGACCCAGTACTTC
TRBV2	TRBD2	-	TRBJ2-1	CASRPKRGGYNYNEQFF	TGTGCCAGCAGACCCAAGCGGGGGGGCTACAATTACAATGAGCAGTTCTTC
TRBV5-1	TRBD2	few	TRBJ2-1	CASSLASGRNEQFF	TGCGCCAGCAGCTTGGCTAGCGGGAGGAATGAGCAGTTCTTC
TRBV12-5	TRBD2	-	TRBJ2-2	CASGLATPGGAGELFF	TGTGCTAGTGGTTTGGCAACCCCGGGAGGGGCCGGGGAGCTGTTTTTT
TRBV6-4	TRBD2	-	TRBJ2-5	CASSNNSGRDKRETQYF	TGTGCCAGCAGCAATAACTCAGGGAGGGATAAACGAGAGACCCAGTACTTC
TRBV7-3	-	once	TRBJ2-7	CASSSQGGKDEQYF	TGTGCCAGCAGCTCCCAGGGTGGGAAAGACGAGCAGTACTTC
TRBV11-1	-	-	TRBJ1-1	CASSFLRDEAFF	TGTGCCAGCAGCTTCCTACGGGATGAAGCTTTCTTT
TRBV5-8	TRBD2	-	TRBJ2-1	CASSVSSGGDEQFF	TGTGCCAGCAGCGTCTCAAGCGGGGGGGATGAGCAGTTCTTC
TRBV21-1	-	-	TRBJ1-1	CASSASLATLRTEAFF	TGTGCCAGCAGTGCTAGTCTAGCTACACTTCGCACTGAAGCTTTCTTT
TRBV6-1	TRBD2	-	TRBJ2-7	CASSVREGGYEQYF	TGTGCCAGCAGTGTCCGGGAGGGGGGCTACGAGCAGTACTTC
TRBV19	-	-	TRBJ1-2	CASSIGGSDYGYTF	TGTGCCAGTAGTATAGGCGGGAGTGACTATGGCTACACCTTC
TRBV28	-	-	TRBJ2-7	CASSFGRDSSHYEQYF	TGTGCCAGCAGTTTCGGGCGGGACTCGTCACACTACGAGCAGTACTTC
TRBV5-1	-	-	TRBJ2-2	CASSLTVADTGELFF	TGCGCCAGCAGCTTGACTGTTGCGGACACCGGGGAGCTGTTTTTT
TRBV5-1	-	-	TRBJ2-5	CASRRQEGFGETQYF	TGCGCCAGCAGGCGTCAAGAGGGATTCGGGGAGACCCAGTACTTC
TRBV9	-	-	TRBJ1-2	CASSPRVGGYGYTF	TGTGCCAGCAGCCCACGTGTAGGGGGTTATGGCTACACCTTC
TRBV28	TRBD1	-	TRBJ1-1	CASLGQGGTEAFF	TGTGCCAGTCTCGGACAGGGAGGCACTGAAGCTTTCTTT
TRBV5-6	TRBD1	-	TRBJ1-1	CASSWWRTGARGNTEAFF	TGTGCCAGCAGCTGGTGGCGGACAGGGGCGAGGGGGAACACTGAAGCTTTCTTT
TRBV11-3	-	-	TRBJ2-5	CASSLGQTEETQYF	TGTGCCAGCAGCTTAGGACAAACCGAGGAGACCCAGTACTTC
TRBV30	-	few	TRBJ1-1	CAFRRGGTEAFF	TGTGCCTTTAGACGGGGAGGGACTGAAGCTTTCTTT
TRBV7-2	TRBD1	-	TRBJ1-5	CASSAGQGSNQPQHF	TGTGCCAGCAGCGCAGGACAGGGAAGCAATCAGCCCCAGCATTTT
TRBV4-3	TRBD2	-	TRBJ2-7	CASSQDREGSEQYF	TGCGCCAGCAGCCAAGATCGGGAGGGTTCCGAGCAGTACTTC
TRBV6-1	-	-	TRBJ1-1	CASSETFANTEAFF	TGTGCCAGCAGTGAAACTTTCGCGAACACTGAAGCTTTCTTT
TRBV28	TRBD1	-	TRBJ1-2	CASSYTGTGRLHYTF	TGTGCCAGCAGTTATACCGGGACAGGGAGGTTACACTACACCTTC